The T cell receptor beta chain under discussion was sequenced for a study of blood T cell repertoires in COVID-19. Repertoires were generated with immunoSEQ multiplex PCR, while TCRdb's copy carries only in-frame clones and drops some. The sample lists 400,000 to 550,000 clones; 70% to 90% were seen once. CDR3 length: 12 residues. V shed 5 bases and J shed 4 bases, with 9 bases lying between them. Per the germline V gene, CDR1 is MDHEN and CDR2 is SYDVKM. The sample consisted of PBMCs or T cells enriched from blood (not recorded which). The chain couples TRBV28 to TRBJ2-7; perhaps TRBD1 as D (6 bases). The sequence was collected from a woman aged 18-29 years with acute COVID-19. As DNA, the CDR3 is TGTGCCAGCAGTATCAGGGGTTACGAGCAGTACTTC. This codes for CASSIRGYEQYF.